The clone carrying this TCR beta chain was seen many times. Its antigen is as yet unknown. The data were obtained in a study of regulatory T cells in long-lasting Graves disease. Study-wide points: Persistent disease was characterized by preferential usage of TRBV28, TRBJ1-2 and TRBJ2-5. Lower TCR diversity characterized persistent Graves' patients relative to newly diagnosed patients.

CDR3 regions were amplified by Arm-PCR using iRepertoire HTBI primers to build TCR beta libraries. In the authors' methods: Segment identification across samples yielded 62 TRBV and 13 to 15 TRBJ segments. From the multiplex PCR reads, TCRdb called clonotypes with MiXCR, one entry per CDR3 protein. The V and J calls and clone size come from TCRdb's table, not from the authors' own analysis. Of approximately 460,000 distinct CDR3 sequences listed, about a sixth are singletons. Specified time point: newly diagnosed GD, antithyroid drugs for less than 3 months. PBMC RNA served as the TCR library source. The V end was cut by 5 bases, the J end by 6 bases, with 23 bases between. Germline V CDR1 and CDR2: DFQATT, SNEGSKA (reference sequence). This CDR3 spans 16 amino acids. A further study also used this sample, focusing on T cells in Graves' hyperthyroidism and ophthalmopathy. As that report states: Ophthalmopathy onset followed model prediction by a median approximately seven months.

This TCR was sampled from a woman younger than 45 with Graves disease. The chain employs TRBV20-1 and TRBJ2-1; D perhaps matches TRBD2 (7 bases). Sample: peripheral blood mononuclear cells (PBMCs), taken at new diagnosis, from a patient treated with antithyroid drugs. Here the CDR3 reads CSAPSGGGSVGNEQFF. The CDR3 DNA reads as TGCAGTGCTCCCTCCGGGGGCGGGAGTGTCGGCAATGAGCAGTTCTTC.